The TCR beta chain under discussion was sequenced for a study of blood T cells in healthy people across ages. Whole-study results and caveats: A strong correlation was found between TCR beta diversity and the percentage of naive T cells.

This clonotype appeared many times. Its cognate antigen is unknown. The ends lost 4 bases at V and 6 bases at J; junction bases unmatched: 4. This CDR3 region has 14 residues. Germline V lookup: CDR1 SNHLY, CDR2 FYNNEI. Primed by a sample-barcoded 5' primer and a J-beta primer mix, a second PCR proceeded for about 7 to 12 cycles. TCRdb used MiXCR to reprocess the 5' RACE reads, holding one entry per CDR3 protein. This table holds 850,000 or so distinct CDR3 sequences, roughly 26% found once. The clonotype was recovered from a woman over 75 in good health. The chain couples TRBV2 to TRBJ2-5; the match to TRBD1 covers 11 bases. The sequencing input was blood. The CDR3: CASSGGTGGKTQYF. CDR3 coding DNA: TGTGCCAGCAGTGGAGGGACAGGGGGGAAGACCCAGTACTTC.